A single sample gave rise to the 20 T cell receptor beta chains below, sequenced in a study of CD8 T cells in ankylosing spondylitis. TCRdb processed the 5' RACE reads anew with MiXCR; each CDR3 protein has one entry. The repertoire has about 240,000 distinct CDR3 sequences, approximately 9% of them found once; the top ten carry under 7.5%. Material: blood, either unsorted or a sorted T cell fraction (not recorded which). The origin of the receptors is a male donor with ankylosing spondylitis or in good health (not recorded which).

The rearrangement joins TRBV7-6 to TRBJ2-7; TRBD1 is a possible D gene (6 bases). Germline CDR1 is SGHVS and CDR2 is FNYEAQ. The CDR3 covers 13 residues. Trimming left V 4 bases short and J 3 bases short, with 10 bases between. The DNA for the CDR3 is TGTGCCAGCAGCTCCCGGGACAACTACGAGCAGTACTTC. Its translation: CASSSRDNYEQYF.

This clonotype was detected a few times. The V gene is TRBV6-1, the J gene TRBJ2-4; D is unclear. Germline loops: CDR1 MNHNS, CDR2 SASEGT. Trimming cost V 5 bases and J 0 bases, with 8 bases left between them. The CDR3 totals 14 residues. CDR3 amino acids: CASSRSGAKNIQYF. CDR3 sequence (DNA): TGTGCCAGCAGTCGGTCCGGAGCCAAAAACATTCAGTACTTC.

This clonotype was recorded many times. In DNA form, the CDR3 reads TGTGCCAGCAGGAAAGACAGAGACACAGATACGCAGTATTTT. It specifies CASRKDRDTDTQYF. The chain has TRBV12-3 or TRBV12-4 and TRBJ2-3; D is possibly TRBD1 (5 bases). This CDR3 is built from 14 residues. Trimming cost V 6 bases and J 2 bases, with 12 bases left between them.

This clonotype showed up many times. The chain joins TRBV10-3 to TRBJ2-1; perhaps D is TRBD1 or TRBD2 (7 bases each). Germline V lookup: CDR1 ENHRY, CDR2 SYGVKD. The CDR3 totals 17 residues. Trimming pared 0 bases from V and 4 bases from J, leaving 16 bases between. The CDR3 DNA follows: TGTGCCATCAGTGAGTCAGGAGCGGGACAGATATACAATGAGCAGTTCTTC. Protein: CAISESGAGQIYNEQFF.

This clonotype showed up many times. V usage is TRBV11-2 and J usage is TRBJ2-3, with 12 bases identical to TRBD2. Trimming took 4 bases from V and 8 from J; bases not matched to a gene: 16. Germline values: CDR1 SGHAT, CDR2 FQNNGV. CDR3 length: 18 residues. CDR3 nucleotides: TGTGCCAGCAGCTCCGCGGCCCGCGGACTAGCGGGATCGCTTACGCAGTATTTT. Its protein product is CASSSAARGLAGSLTQYF.

This clonotype was recorded at least ten times. The rearrangement links TRBV12-3 or TRBV12-4 to TRBJ2-1; 8 bases are shared with TRBD1. The CDR3 contains 13 residues. With V trimmed by 5 bases and J by 7 bases, 4 bases remained unmatched. DNA of the CDR3: TGTGCCAGCAGTGGGACAGGAGCGAATGAGCAGTTCTTC. This translates into CASSGTGANEQFF.

V is TRBV4-2 and J is TRBJ2-7; no clear D. The CDR3 spans 17 residues. Trimming removed 0 bases from V and 0 bases from J, with 15 bases in between. CDR1 LGHNA and CDR2 YNFKEQ come from the germline V gene. The CDR3 region is CASSQDPPPLSSYEQYF. The CDR3 DNA is TGTGCCAGCAGCCAAGATCCCCCACCCCTTAGCTCCTACGAGCAGTACTTC.

The sample holds a few counts of this clonotype. The V call is TRBV15, the J call TRBJ2-1, with 9 bases fitting TRBD1. Trimming took 0 bases from V and 15 from J; bases not matched to a gene: 9. The V gene's germline CDR1 is LNHNV and CDR2 YYDKDF (reference sequence). This CDR3 has 14 residues. CDR3 sequence (DNA): TGTGCCACCAGCAGAGATTTATTGGGACAGGGTCTGTTCTTC. The encoded protein is CATSRDLLGQGLFF.

This clonotype was detected only a few times. The chain joins TRBV6-1 to TRBJ1-2; D unclear. Per the germline V gene, CDR1 is MNHNS and CDR2 is SASEGT. CDR3 length: 15 residues. V lost 4 bases, J lost 4 bases, and 16 bases lay in between. CDR3 nucleotide sequence: TGTGCCAGCAGTGCCCCGGCCTTAGCGGGCTATGGCTACACCTTC. Protein: CASSAPALAGYGYTF.

This clonotype was picked up many times. The chain links TRBV7-9 to TRBJ1-1; D is perhaps TRBD1 (5 bases). The CDR3 runs 14 residues. V lost 5 bases and J 8 bases, leaving 18 bases between the germline ends. Germline CDR1 is SEHNR and CDR2 is FQNEAQ (reference sequence). The CDR3 coding sequence is TGTGCCAGCAGCCCTCGTCGAGGGGAGATAGAAGCTTTCTTT. It yields the protein CASSPRRGEIEAFF.

This clonotype has at least ten counts. This chain connects TRBV5-6 to TRBJ2-7, with unresolved D. Trimming pared 3 bases from V and 6 bases from J, leaving 16 bases between. The germline V gene encodes CDR1 SGHDT and CDR2 YYEEEE. The CDR3 contains 14 residues. CDR3 loop: CASSSPGLQSEQYF. The CDR3 nucleotides read TGTGCCAGCAGCTCACCCGGGCTCCAATCCGAGCAGTACTTC.

The V call is TRBV7-2, the J call TRBJ1-6; no definite D call. Germline CDR1 reads SGHTA; CDR2 reads FQGNSA. V lost 3 bases to trimming and J lost 1 base, with 4 bases between them. CDR3 length equals 14 residues. In DNA form, the CDR3 reads TGTGCCAGCAGCTTTGCGTCCTATAATTCACCCCTCCACTTT. This gives the protein CASSFASYNSPLHF.

Concerning this clonotype itself: A much larger clonotype is one base distant, so this may be a read error. The V gene is TRBV20-1, the J gene TRBJ2-1; perhaps D is TRBD1 or TRBD2 (6 bases each). Germline CDR1 and CDR2: DFQATT and SNEGSKA (reference sequence). The CDR3 spans 14 residues. Between the trimmed V and J ends, which lost 5 bases and 4 bases, there was a span of 15 bases. The CDR3 DNA is TGCAGTGCTGATAGCGGAGGGGGGTACAATGAGCAGTTCTTC. The encoded protein is CSADSGGGYNEQFF.

This clonotype was recorded many times. The rearrangement uses TRBV12-3 or TRBV12-4 and TRBJ1-1; D gene unclear. V lost 5 bases to trimming and J lost 1 base, with 14 bases between them. The CDR3 is made up of 15 amino acids. DNA for the CDR3: TGTGCCAGCAGTCTAAACTTTCACAGGAACACTGAAGCTTTCTTT. Translation gives CASSLNFHRNTEAFF.

CDR3 DNA: TGTGCCAGCAGTTACGCGGGACAGGGGTCCGAGCAGTACTTC. Its translation is CASSYAGQGSEQYF. The gene calls are TRBV6-2 or TRBV6-3 and TRBJ2-7; 10 nucleotides match TRBD1. The germline gives CDR1 MNHEY, CDR2 SVGEGT. V lost 2 bases, J lost 6 bases, and 4 bases stayed unmatched. CDR3 size: 14 residues.

Many counts were recorded for this clonotype. The chain links TRBV5-1 to TRBJ2-2; possible D gene TRBD1, 7 bases. V was cut by 5 bases and J by 5 bases, with 16 bases left in between. The germline gives CDR1 SGHRS, CDR2 YFSETQ. CDR3 length equals 15 residues. CDR3 DNA: TGCGCCAGCAGTTTTGGACAGGCGGGAACCGGGGAGCTGTTTTTT. This translates into CASSFGQAGTGELFF. The full variable domain, with the rest looked up from reference TRBV5-1 and TRBJ2-2, is KAGVTQTPRYLIKTRGQQVTLSCSPISGHRSVSWYQQTPGQGLQFLFEYFSETQRNKGNFPGRFSGRQFSNSRSEMNVSTLELGDSALYLCASSFGQAGTGELFFGEGSRLTVL.

This clonotype was detected ten times or more. J is TRBJ2-5 and V is TRBV5-1; 7 bases are shared with TRBD1. The length of the CDR3 is 13 residues. Per germline, CDR1 SGHRS and CDR2 YFSETQ. V gave up 7 bases and J gave up 1 base; unmatched junction bases: 4. DNA of the CDR3: TGCGCCAGCGGCAGGGGGAGCCAAGAGACCCAGTACTTC. The encoded protein is CASGRGSQETQYF.

The rearrangement joins TRBV30 to TRBJ1-2; D is uncertain. The V and J ends lost 2 bases and 4 bases respectively, with 14 bases between them. The CDR3 extends over 14 amino acids. Germline CDR1 is GTSNPN and CDR2 is SVGIG (reference sequence). CDR3 in amino acids: CAWSLGPQPYGYTF. The CDR3 DNA reads TGTGCCTGGAGTTTGGGCCCCCAGCCCTATGGCTACACCTTC.

Ten or more counts support this clonotype. The chain uses TRBV10-3 and TRBJ1-2; 10 bases fit TRBD1. The CDR3 sequence is 12 residues long. The germline V gene encodes CDR1 ENHRY and CDR2 SYGVKD. Trimming at V came to 8 bases and at J to 8 bases, leaving 5 bases not matched to a gene. The CDR3 region is CAIWTGGEGYTF. The CDR3 bases are TGTGCCATCTGGACAGGGGGGGAAGGCTACACCTTC.

In this sample, this clonotype turned up many times. The V gene is TRBV12-3 or TRBV12-4, the J gene TRBJ1-4, with D maybe TRBD1 (6 bases). This CDR3 has 15 residues. Trimming left V 8 bases short and J 5 bases short, with 18 bases between. CDR3: CASRTRTAANEKLFF. DNA of the CDR3: TGTGCCAGCCGGACCCGGACAGCAGCAAATGAAAAACTGTTTTTT.